These 32 T cell receptor beta chains were sequenced from one sample in a study of T-cell memory formation after mild COVID-19. TCRdb re-derived calls from the 5' RACE reads in MiXCR, one entry per CDR3 protein. Altogether 450,000 to 700,000 distinct CDR3 sequences are present, roughly 18% being singletons, with the ten largest covering 12%. Sequenced input: PBMCs or a T cell subset sorted from them (not recorded which). All receptors derive from an adult woman who had mild COVID-19 (a few samples of this study predate the infection). Cell type and time point are not known.

This sequence joins TRBV20-1 and TRBJ2-1, with D possibly being TRBD1 (6 bases). The germline V gene encodes CDR1 DFQATT and CDR2 SNEGSKA (reference sequence). The germline V and J ends were trimmed by 3 bases and 0 bases, with 18 bases remaining between them. This CDR3 has 17 residues. The CDR3 region has the DNA TGCAGTGCTAGGGGGGCCCGGAGCGGACGCTCCTACAATGAGCAGTTCTTC. Encoded protein: CSARGARSGRSYNEQFF.

This clonotype was observed at least ten times. V is TRBV7-2 and J is TRBJ2-1, with 15 bases matching TRBD2. Germline CDR1 and CDR2: SGHTA and FQGNSA. J was trimmed by 7 bases and V by 5 bases; bases with no gene match: 9. The length of the CDR3 is 17 residues. The CDR3 loop reads CASSNSGLAGGGNEQFF. The DNA of the CDR3 is TGTGCCAGCAGCAACTCCGGACTAGCGGGAGGGGGGAATGAGCAGTTCTTC.

The gene calls are TRBV25-1 and TRBJ1-4, with D tentatively TRBD1 (6 bases). V gave up 8 bases and J gave up 11 bases, with 12 bases separating them. This CDR3 has 11 residues. The germline gives CDR1 MGHDK, CDR2 SYGVNS. This CDR3 is CASQDRWKLFF. The DNA of the CDR3 is TGTGCCAGCCAAGACAGGTGGAAACTGTTTTTT.

This clonotype was seen a few times. The chain uses TRBV7-9 and TRBJ2-7, with D unclear. This CDR3 has 14 amino acids. Trimming shortened V by 4 bases and J by 2 bases, and 12 bases separated the two germline ends. Germline V gene sequence: CDR1 SEHNR, CDR2 FQNEAQ (reference sequence). Here the CDR3 reads CASSSVLMAYEQYF. The CDR3 DNA sequence: TGTGCCAGCAGCTCGGTTCTGATGGCCTACGAGCAGTACTTC.

This clonotype was found a few times. This chain joins TRBV3-1 and TRBJ2-4; either TRBD1 or TRBD2 may fit D (5 bases each). Trimming took off 4 bases at V and 0 bases at J, with 16 bases between the two ends. CDR1 is LGHDT, CDR2 YNNKEL, per germline (reference sequence). CDR3 length: 17 residues. The CDR3 region is CASSPRRDVVAKNIQYF. The CDR3 nucleotides are TGTGCCAGCAGCCCACGCCGGGACGTAGTAGCCAAAAACATTCAGTACTTC.

The DNA of the CDR3 is TGTGCCAGCAGTGCCAGGGGCCACGAGCAGTACTTC. It is translated as CASSARGHEQYF. V is TRBV6-5 and J is TRBJ2-7, with D tentatively TRBD1 (6 bases). Germline-derived CDR1 and CDR2 are MNHEY and SVGAGI. CDR3 length: 12 residues. The V gene lost 5 bases and the J gene lost 5 bases, with 10 bases spanning the gap.

The rearrangement joins TRBV7-9 to TRBJ2-1, with D perhaps TRBD1 (6 bases). Germline CDR1 and CDR2: SEHNR and FQNEAQ (reference sequence). The CDR3 consists of 13 residues. Trimming cost V 8 bases and J 6 bases, with 14 bases left between them. The CDR3 loop reads CASGRGAGNEQFF. The DNA of the CDR3 is TGTGCCAGCGGCAGGGGTGCTGGCAATGAGCAGTTCTTC.

The chain is built from TRBV10-3 and TRBJ1-5, with unresolved D. V lost 2 bases, J lost 1 base, and 6 bases lay in between. Per the germline V gene, CDR1 is ENHRY and CDR2 is SYGVKD. The CDR3 has 14 residues. As DNA, the CDR3 is TGTGCCATCAGTGAGGTTGGCAGCAATCAGCCCCAGCATTTT. It translates to CAISEVGSNQPQHF.

The rearrangement uses TRBV6-6 and TRBJ2-3, with D perhaps TRBD2 (5 bases). This CDR3 region has 17 residues. The V end lost 0 bases, the J end lost 2 bases, and 15 bases lay between the germline ends. Germline V gene sequence: CDR1 MNHNY, CDR2 SVGAGI (reference sequence). This CDR3 reads CASSYSWESPNTDTQYF. In nucleotides, the CDR3 is TGTGCCAGCAGTTACTCATGGGAGTCTCCCAACACAGATACGCAGTATTTT.

The chain combines TRBV7-2 with TRBJ1-5; possible D gene TRBD1, 5 bases. V was clipped by 2 bases and J by 3 bases, with 11 bases between them. CDR3 length equals 15 residues. Germline V gene lookup returns CDR1 SGHTA and CDR2 FQGNSA. CDR3 residues: CASSLIRGDNQPQHF. CDR3 DNA sequence: TGTGCCAGCAGCTTAATCCGGGGCGACAATCAGCCCCAGCATTTT.

The table lists this clonotype with a few counts. The chain has TRBV9 and TRBJ2-1, with 8 nucleotides matching TRBD2. Germline V lookup: CDR1 SGDLS, CDR2 YYNGEE. V lost 4 bases and J lost 0; bases outside the gene matches: 6. The CDR3 has 16 residues. CDR3 residues: CASSLSGGNSYNEQFF. In DNA, the CDR3 is TGTGCCAGCAGCTTGAGCGGGGGCAACTCCTACAATGAGCAGTTCTTC.

This clonotype was counted only a few times. The gene calls are TRBV10-3 and TRBJ2-7; a possible D gene is TRBD1 (5 bases). Trimming stripped 6 bases from V and 3 bases from J, with 9 bases between. CDR1 ENHRY and CDR2 SYGVKD come from the germline V gene. This CDR3 is built from 12 residues. CDR3 nucleotide sequence: TGTGCCATCAGGGACACGGGCTACGAGCAGTACTTC. This sequence encodes CAIRDTGYEQYF.

V is TRBV7-9 and J is TRBJ2-7; 14 bases agree with TRBD2. Germline-derived CDR1 and CDR2 are SEHNR and FQNEAQ (reference sequence). The trim removed 5 bases at V and 4 bases at J, leaving 7 bases unmatched. CDR3 length: 16 residues. As DNA, the CDR3 is TGTGCCAGCAGCAGTACCGGGACTAGCGGGAGATACGAGCAGTACTTC. Translating it yields CASSSTGTSGRYEQYF.

In its sample, this clonotype was seen a few times. CDR3 sequence (DNA): TGTGCCAGCTCACCACAGGGCGGGAGTAGCTACAATGAGCAGTTCTTC. This codes for CASSPQGGSSYNEQFF. The V gene is TRBV18, the J gene TRBJ2-1; the match to TRBD2 covers 7 bases. The CDR3 extends over 16 amino acids. The V segment lost 1 base and the J segment 3 bases; nucleotides outside the gene matches: 6. Germline CDR1 KGHSH, CDR2 LQKENI.

In this sample, this clonotype turned up a few times. The chain joins TRBV23-1 to TRBJ2-7, with 10 bases matching TRBD2. TRBV23-1 is sorted into the ORF group, with uncertain function. CDR3 length: 17 residues. V was pared by 0 bases and J by 5 bases, with 10 bases of the junction left unmatched. The CDR3 is CASSQSSLAGAMDEQYF. The CDR3 DNA is TGCGCCAGCAGTCAATCGTCCCTAGCGGGAGCGATGGACGAGCAGTACTTC.

This clonotype was observed a few times. The V call is TRBV4-1, the J call TRBJ1-2; D perhaps matches TRBD1 (5 bases). This CDR3 is built from 16 residues. The ends were cut back, 4 bases at V and 6 bases at J, with 21 bases in the middle. Germline CDR1 is MGHRA and CDR2 is YSYEKL. This chain's CDR3 is CASSPGGRSPLDGYTF. The DNA for the CDR3 is TGCGCCAGCAGCCCGGGGGGGAGATCACCTCTGGATGGCTACACCTTC.

The V gene is TRBV6-1, the J gene TRBJ2-2, with 8 positions matching TRBD2. Per the germline V gene, CDR1 is MNHNS and CDR2 is SASEGT. The CDR3 sequence is 15 residues long. V lost 6 bases to trimming and J lost 5 bases; unmatched junction nucleotides: 8. The CDR3 here is CASRRLSGVTGELFF. The CDR3 nucleotides are TGTGCCAGCAGACGACTTAGCGGGGTTACCGGGGAGCTGTTTTTT.

Only a few counts were recorded for this clonotype. The chain combines TRBV7-2 with TRBJ2-7; 9 positions agree with TRBD2. Germline CDR1 reads SGHTA; CDR2 reads FQGNSA. The CDR3 is made up of 16 amino acids. V was pared by 4 bases and J by 1 base, with 8 bases of the junction left unmatched. CDR3 in DNA: TGTGCCAGCAGCTCATCTAGGACTAGCGTTTCCTACGAGCAGTACTTC. This translates into CASSSSRTSVSYEQYF.

This chain joins TRBV5-1 and TRBJ2-7; 10 bases are a match to TRBD2. The germline V gene has CDR1 SGHRS and CDR2 YFSETQ. Trimming removed 4 bases from V and 1 base from J; junction bases left unmatched: 8. The CDR3 length is 16 residues. The CDR3 DNA follows: TGCGCCAGCAGCCCGCCCAGGACTAGCGGTTCCTACGAGCAGTACTTC. This codes for CASSPPRTSGSYEQYF.

This clonotype was recorded a few times. The gene calls are TRBV6-5 and TRBJ1-1, with TRBD1 matching 7 bases. V gave up 7 bases and J gave up 3 bases; unmatched junction bases: 11. Looked up from germline, CDR1 is MNHEY and CDR2 is SVGAGI. The CDR3 loop spans 15 amino acids. CDR3 loop: CASTPQGVGDTEAFF. For the CDR3, the DNA is TGTGCCAGCACCCCTCAGGGGGTGGGAGACACTGAAGCTTTCTTT.

This clonotype was seen only a few times. This chain connects TRBV18 to TRBJ2-1, with 8 nucleotides matching TRBD1. With 3 bases clipped from V and 7 bases from J, the junction kept 5 bases outside the gene matches. Germline loops: CDR1 KGHSH, CDR2 LQKENI. The CDR3 spans 14 residues. CDR3 amino acids: CASSPGTGVNEQFF. The CDR3 DNA reads as TGTGCCAGCTCACCCGGGACAGGTGTAAATGAGCAGTTCTTC.

This clonotype was counted ten times or more. The chain employs TRBV15 and TRBJ2-5; D is perhaps TRBD1 or TRBD2 (5 bases each). The V gene's germline CDR1 is LNHNV and CDR2 YYDKDF (reference sequence). The ends were cut back, 5 bases at V and 8 bases at J, with 12 bases in the middle. The CDR3 runs 12 residues. CDR3 sequence (DNA): TGTGCCACCAGCGGCAGTGGGGACACCCAGTACTTC. It is translated as CATSGSGDTQYF.

A note on this clonotype: The germline gene is not matched at one end of the junction; a read error may be the cause. This chain links TRBV7-9 with TRBJ2-6, with 7 nucleotides matching TRBD1. The germline CDR1 and CDR2 sequences are SEHNR and FQNEAQ (reference sequence). CDR3 length: 16 residues. CDR3 protein: CAGSPDRTSGANVLTF. The DNA of the CDR3 is TGTGCCGGCAGCCCGGACAGGACTTCTGGGGCCAACGTCCTGACTTTC.

There are a few counts of this clonotype. The chain links TRBV12-3 or TRBV12-4 to TRBJ1-5, with no clear D. V was pared by 7 bases and J by 4 bases, with 14 bases between. The CDR3 runs 14 residues. The CDR3 reads CASNFGVGNQPQHF. CDR3 in DNA: TGTGCCAGCAACTTTGGGGTGGGAAATCAGCCCCAGCATTTT.

This clonotype came up a few times. The V call is TRBV5-1, the J call TRBJ2-7; maybe TRBD1 (6 bases). The V and J ends lost 3 bases and 0 bases respectively, with 13 bases between them. The CDR3 loop spans 15 amino acids. Germline CDR1 and CDR2: SGHRS and YFSETQ. CDR3 sequence: CASSWTVDASYEQYF. The CDR3 DNA sequence: TGCGCCAGCAGCTGGACAGTGGATGCCTCCTACGAGCAGTACTTC.

This clonotype was detected many times. This chain links TRBV20-1 with TRBJ2-1; maybe TRBD2 (6 bases). V was trimmed by 5 bases and J by 5 bases, leaving 10 bases between them. The CDR3 is made up of 12 amino acids. Germline values: CDR1 DFQATT, CDR2 SNEGSKA (reference sequence). DNA for the CDR3: TGCAGTGCTCGGAGGAGGGACAATGAGCAGTTCTTC. This translates into CSARRRDNEQFF.

This clonotype was recorded a few times. This sequence joins TRBV9 and TRBJ2-3; 8 bases map to TRBD2. Per the germline V gene, CDR1 is SGDLS and CDR2 is YYNGEE. The junction had 7 bases not matched to a gene; V was cut back by 2 bases and J by 2 bases. CDR3 size: 16 residues. The CDR3 DNA reads TGTGCCAGCAGCGTTCCGGGACTAGGACTCACAGATACGCAGTATTTT. Translated, it gives CASSVPGLGLTDTQYF.

This clonotype was seen only a few times. The chain recombines TRBV6-2 or TRBV6-3 with TRBJ2-7; D is ambiguous. Trimming removed 2 bases from V and 1 base from J, with 15 bases in between. CDR3 length: 16 residues. CDR1 and CDR2 from the germline V gene are MNHEY and SVGEGT. In nucleotides, the CDR3 is TGTGCCAGCAGTTACGTCCGGAAAGCCGAATCCTACGAGCAGTACTTC. It encodes CASSYVRKAESYEQYF.

This clonotype was seen a handful of times. The J gene is TRBJ2-1, the V gene TRBV12-3 or TRBV12-4; 12 bases align to TRBD2. The CDR3 consists of 16 residues. V was clipped by 6 bases and J by 1 base; unmatched bases: 4. The CDR3 loop reads CASRPTSGGSYNEQFF. The CDR3 nucleotides read TGTGCCAGCAGACCTACTAGCGGGGGGTCCTACAATGAGCAGTTCTTC.

The CDR3 DNA sequence: TGCAGCGTTGATACAGGCCGCGGGGTAGATACGCAGTATTTT. This gives the protein CSVDTGRGVDTQYF. The gene calls are TRBV29-1 and TRBJ2-3; a possible D gene is TRBD2 (6 bases). Trimming removed 3 bases from V and 5 bases from J, with 15 bases in between. Germline V gene sequence: CDR1 SQVTM, CDR2 ANQGSEA. The CDR3 totals 14 residues.

The chain carries TRBV10-3 and TRBJ1-4; the D gene is possibly TRBD1 (5 bases). V was shortened by 2 bases and J by 3 bases, with 16 bases between the two germline ends. The CDR3 spans 17 residues. Germline loops: CDR1 ENHRY, CDR2 SYGVKD. CDR3 nucleotide sequence: TGTGCCATCAGTGAGAGCGCCGTCACAGGCTCTAATGAAAAACTGTTTTTT. Translation: CAISESAVTGSNEKLFF.

This clonotype was found a few times. V gene TRBV5-5 combines with J gene TRBJ2-7; no reliable D call. V was shortened by 4 bases and J by 1 base, with 21 bases between the two germline ends. CDR1 is SGHKS and CDR2 is YYEKEE in the germline V gene (reference sequence). The CDR3 has 17 residues. The CDR3 coding sequence is TGTGCCAGCAGCCCCCGGGCCAGCCGGGTGAGATCCTACGAGCAGTACTTC. Translated: CASSPRASRVRSYEQYF. Full variable domain (rest looked up from reference TRBV5-5 and TRBJ2-7): DAGVTQSPTHLIKTRGQQVTLRCSPISGHKSVSWYQQVLGQGPQFIFQYYEKEERGRGNFPDRFSARQFPNYSSELNVNALLLGDSALYLCASSPRASRVRSYEQYFGPGTRLTVT.